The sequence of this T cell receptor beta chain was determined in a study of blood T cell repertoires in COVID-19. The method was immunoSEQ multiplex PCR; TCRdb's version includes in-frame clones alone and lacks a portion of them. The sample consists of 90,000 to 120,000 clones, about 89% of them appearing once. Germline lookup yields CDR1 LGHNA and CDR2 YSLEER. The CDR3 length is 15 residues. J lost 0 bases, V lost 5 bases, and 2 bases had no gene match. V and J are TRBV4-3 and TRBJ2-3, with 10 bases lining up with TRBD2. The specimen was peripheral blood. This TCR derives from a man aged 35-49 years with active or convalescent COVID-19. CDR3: CASSSTSGSTDTQYF. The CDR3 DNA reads TGCGCCAGCAGCTCGACTAGCGGGAGCACAGATACGCAGTATTTT.